This TCR beta chain emerged from a study of CD8+CD57+ T cells in acquired aplastic anemia (dated by TCRdb to 2016 to 2019). About the study as a whole: Extracted DNA from sorted CD4+ and CD8+ cells averaged around 3.3 ug, ranging from roughly 0.17 to 27.4 ug. A CD8+CD57+ expansion meant a frequency higher than the mean frequency seen in healthy subjects. What the study reported, not specific to this receptor: Between patients and healthy controls, no significant difference in CD8+ Simpson's diversity was found (P=0.060). Twenty-nine CD8+ CDR3 sequences were found in both patients and controls but appeared to be highly expressed in patients and within the immunodominant clones of the patients.

Flow cytometry had shown CD8+CD57+ cell expansion in the patients selected for sequencing. Severe acquired aplastic anemia was diagnosed in all patients according to International Study of Aplastic Anemia and Agranulocytosis and Camitta criteria. At the time blood was sampled, none of the patients had received any therapy. In this study, sorted CD4+ and CD8+ T cells from the blood of healthy subjects and of severe aplastic anemia patients had their TCR repertoires deep-sequenced. Patients were enrolled in the USA under clinicaltrials.gov protocols 00001620, 01623167, 00001397, 00071045, 00081523 and 00961064. Ficoll-Paque density gradient centrifugation was used to isolate peripheral blood mononuclear cells. CD4+ and CD8+ T cells were sorted by FACS or magnetic beads before DNA extraction. Genomic DNA was used as template for profiling of TCR beta VDJ combinations and CDR3 sequences. An Illumina HiSeq 2000 was the platform used for TCR repertoire sequencing. On the study's bioinformatics: TRBV/TRBJ rearrangement plots, CDR3 size and DJ length profiles, and Simpson's diversity index were used to assess repertoires. The most abundant DNA sequence in the deep sequencing data was taken as the immunodominant clone. CDR3 amino acid sequences were checked for sharing between subjects and were compared against published repertoires and the VDJdb database. The public reads were run again by TCRdb, first through fastp at Q25 and then through MiXCR, and only productive beta chains were kept. Rows are combined by CDR3 protein, so each entry shows the most common genes and DNA. The V and J calls here are based on TCRdb, not the publication. Counted in this sample were approximately 300,000 distinct CDR3 sequences; 56% of them appeared once. The ten largest clonotypes hold under 1.5% of the sample.

CDR1 and CDR2 (KGHDR, SFDVKD) derive from the germline V gene. The CDR3 sequence holds 14 residues, the cysteine and phenylalanine included. Only the CDR3 DNA stays, 42 bases, in frame from base 1. V was cut back by 4 bases and J by 8 bases, leaving a gap of 16 bases between them. As regards this clonotype: Its antigen is currently not known. No per-base quality is available; no much larger clone lies one base away.

The chain uses TRBV24-1 and TRBJ1-2; too little of a D gene remains to name it. The receptor's source is a human donor with aplastic anemia. Sequencing was performed on sorted CD4+, CD8+, or CD8+CD57+ T cells (not recorded which) from PBMCs. The DNA reads TGTGCCACCAGTGAGGGAGGCATCCTAGGGGGCTACACCTTC. Its coded protein is CATSEGGILGGYTF.